This T cell receptor beta chain was identified during a study of CD8 T cells in ankylosing spondylitis (dated by TCRdb to about 2017). At the level of the whole study: To find TCR variants linked to disease, the study profiled T cell receptor beta repertoires in ankylosing spondylitis patients and healthy donors. Peripheral blood was sampled, and synovial fluid was additionally collected from ankylosing spondylitis patients. The full study cohort was made up of 25 ankylosing spondylitis patients and fewer than 120 healthy donors.

The CDR3 measures 14 amino acids from cysteine to phenylalanine. The retained sequence is limited to the CDR3, 42 bases, with the frame set at the first base. V is shortened by 0 bases, J by 7 bases, and the region joining them spans 13 bases. Based on the germline V gene, the CDR1 and CDR2 sequences are SGHDT and YYEEEE. There are many counts of this clonotype. Its specific antigen is unknown. No much larger clone is present one base from it, and per-base qualities are unavailable. Beyond this particular receptor, the publication reports: A CD8+ phenotype was shown by the disease-linked clones, which were found at relatively low frequencies in peripheral blood. Blood from ankylosing spondylitis patients appeared to be characterized by a TCR beta motif made up of under 10 highly homologous amino acid variants. The disease-linked clones were reported to be significantly enriched in matched synovial fluid samples from ankylosing spondylitis patients. Some TCR beta motif variants had previously been reported in synovial fluid and blood of reactive arthritis patients, which suggested common disease-initiation mechanisms.

The sequencing machine was an Illumina HiSeq 2500. Quantitative 5'-RACE with molecular barcodes was the method used to prepare the TCR beta libraries. In the paper's pipeline: A new computational method, built on a probabilistic model of VDJ rearrangement, was used to identify disease-linked TCR variants. The public reads were quality trimmed at Q25 with fastp and then assembled into clones with MiXCR by TCRdb, keeping productive beta chains. Rows merge per CDR3 protein into single entries with the most common DNA and genes. TCRdb, not the authors, supplied the V and J calls. Counted in this sample were about 180,000 distinct CDR3 sequences; just over 9.5% of them appeared once. Over 12% of the sample is taken by the ten largest.

The source is a female donor with ankylosing spondylitis or in good health (not recorded which). What was sequenced was blood, either unsorted or a sorted T cell fraction (not recorded which). Recombination joined TRBV5-6 with TRBJ1-2, and TRBD1 may be the D gene, going by 5 matching bases. The CDR3 protein: CASSLAGTYTGYTF. The nucleotides are TGTGCCAGCAGCTTGGCAGGGACTTATACTGGCTACACCTTC.